This T cell receptor (beta chain) was profiled in a study of shared clonotypes between healthy human individuals (dated by TCRdb to about 2020). Notes on the research overall: The cohort included three men and a couple of women between 18 and 49 years of age. For each donor, CD4 naive and CD4 memory were each run on three plates, CD8 naive on two plates, and CD8 memory on one plate. The study deeply sequenced blood TCR repertoires of five healthy adults to estimate repertoire size and the extent of clonotype sharing between individuals. To increase sequencing depth and limit assay-specific biases, TCR repertoire library preparation and sequencing were carried out by different laboratories using diverse techniques. Per donor, leukapheresis produced somewhere between about 0.94 and 10 billion PBMCs.

Using the deep immunoSEQ assay, TCR CDR3 regions were amplified from genomic DNA by multiplex PCR. Extracted genomic DNA from each cell subset was spread evenly across all wells of several immunoSEQ 96-well plates, with each plate serving as a replicate. Each replicate PCR for sorted subsets received around 210 ng genomic DNA, equal to roughly 30,000 T cell genomes. The purified libraries were quantified using a Qubit 3.0 fluorometer, sized with a Bioanalyzer 2100, and then quantified again using the KAPA Library Quantification kit. Each immunoSEQ 96-well plate was sequenced on its own single-read 150-cycle Illumina NextSeq 550 flow cell. Regarding the original processing steps: Because only junctional sequences without quality scores were contained in the immunoSEQ output, filtering matching that applied to full-length reads could not be performed. Sequences were annotated with PyIR, a Python wrapper for IgBLAST v1.9, using IMGT germline references to assign V/J genes and CDR3. Any read was removed if the V/J assignment was weak (E-value above 1e-6), the CDR3 was missing, or the read contained stop codons, out-of-frame junctions, or ambiguous translated residues. V3J clonotypes were defined by identical inferred V gene, J gene, and CDR3 amino acid sequence. Percentage overlap between repertoires was computed as shared unique clonotypes divided by the size of the smaller repertoire. Repertoire richness was assessed with RTK rarefaction, the Chao1 estimator, and Recon v2.1 estimates of unobserved clonotypes. Generation probabilities were computed with OLGA for all TCRbeta clonotypes obtained by the gDNA method from a handful of donors. TCRdb stores this immuneACCESS table with in-frame sequences only. Part of the clones is absent; in the studies checked, under half of the shortfall reflects unresolved V genes, and no reason is known for the rest. The V and J calls and clone size are taken from that table; D and trimming were inferred from the DNA. Within this sample are about 2,100,000 clones, with about 92% of them counted one time only. Together, the top ten hold about 1.8% of the sample.

The CDR3 numbers 14 residues from cysteine through phenylalanine. Just the 42-base CDR3 DNA is kept, in frame starting at base 1. Germline trimming: 5 bases from V, 1 base from J; junction bases outside gene matches: 8. The germline V gene encodes CDR1 SQVTM and CDR2 ANQGSEA. CD8 naive samples were obtained by positive selection for CCR7 among CD45RO-negative cells, yielding a CD45RA+CCR7+ population from which TemRA cells were excluded. The donors were healthy, HIV-negative adults with no recently reported acute infections or vaccinations. Only Caucasian adults living in Nashville, Tennessee, USA were represented among the donors. Blood was obtained by leukapheresis, after which PBMCs were separated by Ficoll-Histopaque density gradient centrifugation and cryopreserved in liquid nitrogen vapor phase. Analytical flow cytometry was used to check the purity and quantity of each magnetically sorted T cell population. Each sorted fraction had its genomic DNA isolated and then quantified by UV absorbance on a Nanodrop 2000c.

Results the study describes overall, beyond this receptor: Higher generation probabilities were observed for clonotypes shared by all four sorted-subset donors than for non-shared clonotypes. Naive subsets generally had larger estimated clonotype richness than memory subsets did. The genetic and exposure-history diversity represented was limited by the small number of donors. Sampling was restricted to blood, and TCR repertoires in tissue are likely to differ from TCR repertoires in blood. Incomplete sequencing was indicated by rarefaction of sorted-subset datasets, despite the large sequencing depth. Based on pairwise subsampling, the degree of clonotype sharing among donors was expected to be affected by sequencing depth. About 4.5% of naive CD4, roughly 3.5% of naive CD8, 2.3% of memory CD4, and 0.35% to 0.4% of memory CD8 clonotypes were shared across several donors.

Points on this clone: There is no known antigen for this receptor. Base qualities are not provided; no much larger clone lies one nucleotide away.

The sequenced material came from naive CD8+ T cells from PBMCs. The cell subset or site label of this sample denotes: CD45RA+CCR7+. This TCR was sampled from a man aged 18 to 29 in good health. Some clones in this sample may be carry-over from other donors' samples. Recombination joined TRBV29-1 with TRBJ2-7, with 7 bases in between that match TRBD2. The CDR3 region: CSVQIAGLSYEQYF. The base sequence is TGCAGCGTTCAAATAGCGGGTCTTTCCTACGAGCAGTACTTC.